This TCR beta chain was retrieved from a study of shared clonotypes between healthy human individuals. Across the study: CD4 naive and memory got three plates each, CD8 naive two, CD8 memory one.

All the donors were Caucasian adults who lived in Nashville, Tennessee. It was across several immunoSEQ plates that each subset's genomic DNA was evenly split. Sorted-subset replicate PCR reactions contained 200 to 250 ng DNA, corresponding to 29,000 or so T cell genomes. Assay used: immunoSEQ multiplex PCR; TCRdb lists only in-frame clones, some missing. The sample includes roughly 1 million clones, 70% to 80% seen only once; the top ten take over 1.3%. This CDR3 contains 13 residues. V is TRBV21-1 and J is TRBJ2-7; the table gives TRBD1 as D, unverified against the DNA. TRBV21-1 is recorded as a pseudogene. Sequencing was performed on memory CD4+ T cells sorted from blood. Regarding subset: CD45RA-negative fraction. The receptor was isolated from a young man in good health. The CDR3 reads CASSQGSRYEQYF. CDR3 in DNA: TGTGCCAGCAGCCAGGGGTCAAGGTACGAGCAGTACTTC.